The 26 T cell receptor beta chains presented below share a single source sample, sequenced in a study of beta chain features in type 1 diabetes. Study findings and constraints: TCRB CDR3s were moderately but significantly shorter in Type 1 diabetes patients in all four CD4+ subsets.

These receptors lack a known antigen. The study reverse transcribed the entire isolated RNA, so it sequenced expressed TCRB transcripts. The repertoire was sequenced with immunoSEQ multiplex PCR; TCRdb's copy has only in-frame clones and lacks some. The repertoire consists of about 300,000 clones, with roughly 12% occurring once and the leading ten covering roughly 0.015%. Input material: naive CD4+ T cells from blood. The receptors originated from a woman under 30 with type 1 diabetes.

V usage is TRBV28 and J usage is TRBJ2-1; 10 nucleotides align to TRBD1. The CDR3 runs to 15 residues. Germline trimming cut 7 bases from V and 6 bases from J; bases unmatched to any gene: 9. The V gene's germline CDR1 is MDHEN and CDR2 SYDVKM. The CDR3 nucleotides read TGTGCCAGCACTTCGAGGGACAGGGGTCGCAATGAGCAGTTCTTC. It translates to CASTSRDRGRNEQFF. Full variable domain (remainder filled in from reference TRBV28 and TRBJ2-1): DVKVTQSSRYLVKRTGEKVFLECVQDMDHENMFWYRQDPGLGLRLIYFSYDVKMKEKGDIPEGYSVSREKKERFSLILESASTNQTSMYLCASTSRDRGRNEQFFGPGTRLTVL.

This clone was found a few times. CDR3 loop: CASSLMTSGISGTDTQYF. CDR3 coding DNA: TGTGCCAGCAGCTTGATGACTAGCGGCATTTCCGGGACAGATACGCAGTATTTT. The chain is built from TRBV5-4 and TRBJ2-3; 9 nucleotides line up with TRBD2. This CDR3 spans 18 amino acids. With 1 base clipped from V and 3 bases from J, the junction kept 12 bases outside the gene matches. Per the germline V gene, CDR1 is SGHNT and CDR2 is YYREEE (reference sequence).

This clone turned up a few times. V is TRBV19 and J is TRBJ2-7, with 7 bases that match TRBD1. Losses at the gene ends were 3 bases for V and 3 bases for J; bases not matched to a gene: 2. The CDR3 length is 13 residues. Germline V gene lookup returns CDR1 LNHDA and CDR2 SQIVND (reference sequence). The CDR3: CASSMGDSYEQYV. The CDR3 region has the DNA TGTGCCAGTAGTATGGGGGACAGCTACGAGCAGTACGTC.

The chain carries TRBV9 and TRBJ2-2, with unresolved D. The V gene's germline CDR1 is SGDLS and CDR2 YYNGEE. V lost 2 bases and J 5 bases, leaving 10 bases between the germline ends. The CDR3 length is 14 residues. CDR3 sequence (DNA): TGTGCCAGCAGCGTCTTCGGTGAGACCGGGGAGCTGTTTTTT. It is translated as CASSVFGETGELFF.

The rearrangement joins TRBV5-1 to TRBJ2-7, with D tentatively TRBD2 (5 bases). V lost 0 bases, J lost 6 bases, and 10 bases lay in between. The CDR3 is 13 amino acids. In germline, CDR1 is SGHRS, CDR2 YFSETQ. CDR3 coding DNA: TGCGCCAGCAGCTTGGAACTAGTTGGCGAGCAGTACTTC. Protein: CASSLELVGEQYF.

The chain carries TRBV11-2 and TRBJ2-2; the match to TRBD1 covers 8 bases. Germline CDR1 SGHAT, CDR2 FQNNGV. The CDR3 is 15 residues long. The junction had 4 bases not matched to a gene; V was cut back by 4 bases and J by 3 bases. CDR3 nucleotide sequence: TGTGCCAGCAGCTCTTACAGGGGGGACACCGGGGAGCTGTTTTTT. This codes for CASSSYRGDTGELFF.

This clone was counted between two and nine times. At the DNA level, this CDR3 is encoded by other sequences in the same sample as well. The CDR3 DNA is TGTGCCAGCAGCTTAGCCGGTGCCGGGGAGCTGTTTTTT. Protein product: CASSLAGAGELFF. The chain recombines TRBV7-6 with TRBJ2-2; D gene unclear. Germline CDR1 SGHVS, CDR2 FNYEAQ. The CDR3 sequence is 13 residues long. V lost 0 bases to trimming and J lost 6 bases, with 5 bases between them.

This clone was seen a handful of times. The chain has TRBV18 and TRBJ2-1; 7 bases line up with TRBD1. The CDR3 is 14 residues long. V trimming: 4 bases; J trimming: 7 bases; junction bases outside the gene matches: 7. Germline lookup yields CDR1 KGHSH and CDR2 LQKENI. CDR3 coding DNA: TGTGCCAGCTCACTAAGAGACAGGGATAATGAGCAGTTCTTC. This codes for CASSLRDRDNEQFF.

The V call is TRBV15, the J call TRBJ1-1, with 10 nucleotides matching TRBD1. Losses at the gene ends were 3 bases for V and 8 bases for J; bases not matched to a gene: 3. The germline V gene encodes CDR1 LNHNV and CDR2 YYDKDF (reference sequence). The CDR3 extends over 13 amino acids. The CDR3 nucleotides read TGTGCCACCAGCAGTCTGACAGGGGGCGAAGCTTTCTTT. Protein product: CATSSLTGGEAFF.

In DNA form, the CDR3 reads TGTGCCAGCAGGGGGGCGGGCACTGAAGCTTTCTTT. Translated, it gives CASRGAGTEAFF. The chain joins TRBV2 to TRBJ1-1, with D perhaps TRBD1 (6 bases). V lost 6 bases, J lost 4 bases, and 9 bases lay in between. The CDR3 spans 12 residues. Looked up from germline, CDR1 is SNHLY and CDR2 is FYNNEI.

V is TRBV29-1 and J is TRBJ1-1; D is perhaps TRBD1 (5 bases). CDR1 is SQVTM, CDR2 ANQGSEA, per germline. The CDR3 has 11 residues. Trimming took off 7 bases at V and 4 bases at J, with 10 bases between the two ends. The CDR3 nucleotides read TGCAGCGCCCGGGGGGGCACTGAAGCTTTCTTT. The encoded protein is CSARGGTEAFF.

The chain recombines TRBV5-6 with TRBJ2-3, with D tentatively TRBD1 (5 bases). Trimming cost V 0 bases and J 3 bases, with 5 bases left between them. The CDR3 has 13 amino acids. The V gene's germline CDR1 is SGHDT and CDR2 YYEEEE. The CDR3 protein is CASSLAGTDTQYF. CDR3 sequence (DNA): TGTGCCAGCAGCTTGGCAGGGACAGATACGCAGTATTTT.

This clone was picked up a small number of times. The rearrangement links TRBV6-1 to TRBJ2-5, with D tentatively TRBD2 (5 bases). CDR1 is MNHNS, CDR2 SASEGT, per germline. The CDR3 has 13 residues. Trimming stripped 8 bases from V and 5 bases from J, with 15 bases between. The CDR3 sequence is CASGLAQRETQYF. DNA of the CDR3: TGTGCCAGCGGACTGGCCCAGCGTGAGACCCAGTACTTC.

This clone was counted between two and nine times. The chain combines TRBV30 with TRBJ2-3; 11 nucleotides align to TRBD1. This CDR3 is built from 14 residues. CDR1 is GTSNPN, CDR2 SVGIG, per germline (reference sequence). V trimming: 2 bases; J trimming: 3 bases; junction bases outside the gene matches: 1. The CDR3 DNA reads TGTGCCTGGAGTCGGGACAGGGGGACAGATACGCAGTATTTT. Amino acid sequence: CAWSRDRGTDTQYF.

This clone showed up just a few times. Here the CDR3 reads CAWRKGANNEQFF. Written as DNA, the CDR3 is TGTGCCTGGAGAAAGGGAGCTAACAATGAGCAGTTCTTC. The rearrangement links TRBV30 to TRBJ2-1; possible D gene TRBD2, 5 bases. The germline CDR1 and CDR2 sequences are GTSNPN and SVGIG (reference sequence). The germline V and J ends were trimmed by 3 bases and 5 bases, with 11 bases remaining between them. CDR3 length: 13 residues.

The V and J genes are TRBV7-2 and TRBJ1-4; TRBD1 is a possible D gene (5 bases). The germline CDR1 and CDR2 sequences are SGHTA and FQGNSA. Trimming removed 5 bases at V and 8 bases at J, with 18 bases between. The CDR3 sequence is 15 residues long. The CDR3 spells CASSRIGGSVEKLFF. CDR3 nucleotides: TGTGCCAGCAGCCGCATTGGGGGGTCTGTCGAAAAACTGTTTTTT.

DNA for the CDR3: TGTGCCAGCAGTACTCCCTCTGGGGCCAACGTCCTGACTTTC. It yields the protein CASSTPSGANVLTF. This chain joins TRBV6-5 and TRBJ2-6; D gene ambiguous. CDR3 size: 14 residues. The V gene lost 5 bases and the J gene lost 0 bases, with 5 bases spanning the gap. Germline V gene data show CDR1 as MNHEY and CDR2 as SVGAGI.

The J gene is TRBJ1-1, the V gene TRBV5-6; no clear D gene. Trimming shortened V by 2 bases and J by 3 bases, and 14 bases separated the two germline ends. CDR3 size: 15 residues. Germline CDR1 reads SGHDT; CDR2 reads YYEEEE. The chain's CDR3 is CASSFEVSEDTEAFF. The CDR3 coding sequence is TGTGCCAGCAGCTTTGAGGTGTCCGAGGACACTGAAGCTTTCTTT.

The V gene is TRBV10-2, the J gene TRBJ2-3, with 8 bases that match TRBD2. There are 13 residues in the CDR3. Germline V CDR1 and CDR2: WSHSY, SAAADI. J lost 6 bases, V lost 7 bases, and 6 bases had no gene match. The CDR3 nucleotides read TGCGCCAGCATGCGCGGGAGGCCCGATACGCAGTATTTT. Protein product: CASMRGRPDTQYF.

V is TRBV5-1 and J is TRBJ2-2; 9 bases agree with TRBD2. This CDR3 is 15 amino acids long. Unmatched junction bases numbered 7, after V lost 4 bases and J lost 6 bases. Per germline, CDR1 SGHRS and CDR2 YFSETQ. The CDR3 nucleotides read TGCGCCAGCAGCCCGGGACTAGCTGTGCCCGGGGAGCTGTTTTTT. It specifies CASSPGLAVPGELFF.

As regards this clone: Other DNA sequences in the same sample also yield this CDR3. The chain uses TRBV29-1 and TRBJ1-2; TRBD1 is a possible D gene (5 bases). Trimming removed 5 bases from V and 4 bases from J, with 11 bases in between. The CDR3 contains 12 residues. Germline-derived CDR1 and CDR2 are SQVTM and ANQGSEA. The CDR3 DNA is TGCAGCGTTTCTGGACAAGGCTATGGCTACACCTTC. Its protein product is CSVSGQGYGYTF.

The chain uses TRBV15 and TRBJ1-2, with unresolved D. V lost 1 base and J 6 bases, leaving 9 bases between the germline ends. The CDR3 runs 13 residues. Per germline, CDR1 LNHNV and CDR2 YYDKDF (reference sequence). The CDR3 DNA reads as TGTGCCACCAGCAGAGGGGCAGTCGATGGCTACACCTTC. Translating gives CATSRGAVDGYTF.

This rearrangement joins TRBV2 to TRBJ2-3, with D tentatively TRBD1 (6 bases). Trimming removed 8 bases at V and 0 bases at J, with 18 bases between. The CDR3 consists of 16 residues. Germline CDR1 reads SNHLY; CDR2 reads FYNNEI. In DNA form, the CDR3 reads TGTGCCAGCCGACAGGAGAGACTTCCTAGCACAGATACGCAGTATTTT. Protein product: CASRQERLPSTDTQYF.

The chain couples TRBV5-1 to TRBJ2-7, with TRBD2 identical over 13 bases. Trimming removed 0 bases from V and 5 bases from J; junction bases left unmatched: 2. The CDR3 loop spans 15 amino acids. Germline V gene lookup returns CDR1 SGHRS and CDR2 YFSETQ. The CDR3 loop is CASSLETSGRNEQYF. CDR3 coding DNA: TGCGCCAGCAGCTTGGAGACTAGCGGGAGGAACGAGCAGTACTTC. Filled out from reference TRBV5-1 and TRBJ2-7, the complete variable domain reads KAGVTQTPRYLIKTRGQQVTLSCSPISGHRSVSWYQQTPGQGLQFLFEYFSETQRNKGNFPGRFSGRQFSNSRSEMNVSTLELGDSALYLCASSLETSGRNEQYFGPGTRLTVT.

This sequence joins TRBV29-1 and TRBJ2-7; D is unresolved. Trimming left V 4 bases short and J 6 bases short, with 16 bases between. From germline, CDR1 is SQVTM and CDR2 ANQGSEA. CDR3 length: 13 residues. CDR3 protein: CSVVETRLSEQYF. The CDR3 DNA follows: TGCAGCGTTGTGGAGACTCGCCTGAGCGAGCAGTACTTC.

A few counts support this clone. The genes are TRBV7-9 and TRBJ1-2; D perhaps matches TRBD1 (6 bases). The V gene's germline CDR1 is SEHNR and CDR2 FQNEAQ (reference sequence). Trimming took 5 bases from V and 6 from J, leaving 13 bases between them. The CDR3 spans 13 residues. CDR3: CASSPGQIDGYTF. In nucleotides, the CDR3 is TGTGCCAGCAGCCCCGGACAGATTGATGGCTACACCTTC.